This paragraph covers one T cell receptor beta chain sequence. What it binds is unknown. It was with 60 Vbeta and 13 Jbeta primers that the PCR ran. Here immunoSEQ multiplex PCR was the method, and the copy in TCRdb shows in-frame clones only, minus some. The sample lists tens of thousands of clones, nearly 80% occurring once. This record comes from a study of cytomegalovirus exposure and HLA in healthy donors. V shed 8 bases and J shed 0 bases, with 7 bases lying between them. This CDR3 comprises 12 residues. Germline CDR1 and CDR2: MNHNS and SASEGT. Study-level points and caveats: Reported findings show TCR beta sequences accurately forecast HLA-A and HLA-B alleles in most subjects.

The TCR originated in a woman in her forties in good health and CMV-seronegative. The chain is built from TRBV6-1 and TRBJ1-2, with unresolved D. Sequencing was done on a sample of PBMCs. CDR3 coding DNA: TGTGCCAGCGGAGAGACTAACTATGGCTACACCTTC. It yields the protein CASGETNYGYTF.